This TCR beta chain was retrieved from a study of T cell changes during pregnancy in multiple sclerosis. The CDR3 sequence is 15 residues long. With V trimmed by 1 base and J by 8 bases, 2 bases remained unmatched. Per the germline V gene, CDR1 is SGHVS and CDR2 is FQNEAQ. Only in-frame clones appear in the TCRdb table, and some are missing; sequencing was by immunoSEQ multiplex PCR. The data show roughly 45,000 clones, with approximately 92% seen just once and about 4% held by the top ten. This sequence joins TRBV7-8 and TRBJ2-1, with 13 bases fitting TRBD2. The receptor was derived from a female donor with multiple sclerosis, enrolled in a pregnancy study. The sequencing used CD8+ T cells from peripheral blood mononuclear cells, collected after pregnancy. This CDR3 reads CASSLGLAGGHEQFF. The CDR3 nucleotides read TGTGCCAGCAGCTTAGGACTAGCGGGGGGCCATGAGCAGTTCTTC.